Listed here are 8 T cell receptor beta chains from one sample, sequenced in a study of immune cell composition in non-small cell lung cancer. Normal lung sampling was at least 3 cm from the tumour, as distant as possible. Assay used: immunoSEQ multiplex PCR; TCRdb lists only in-frame clones, some missing. The sample has a few thousand clones, 60% to 80% seen once. The specimen sequenced was non-adjacent lung tissue. The receptors were gathered from a human donor with non-small cell lung cancer.

The chain employs TRBV29-1 and TRBJ2-7; tentatively, D is TRBD2 (6 bases). The CDR3 length is 14 residues. Trimming removed 7 bases from V and 0 bases from J, with 16 bases in between. In germline, CDR1 is SQVTM, CDR2 ANQGSEA. This CDR3 reads CSALGLKSSYEQYF. Here the CDR3 DNA reads TGCAGCGCCCTGGGACTGAAGAGCTCCTACGAGCAGTACTTC.

The CDR3 DNA sequence: TGTGCCAGCAGCTTAGGGGGGACTAGACCCACAGATACGCAGTATTTT. It yields the protein CASSLGGTRPTDTQYF. The V gene is TRBV7-2, the J gene TRBJ2-3; 8 nucleotides match TRBD2. Trimming removed 1 base from V and 2 bases from J; junction bases left unmatched: 5. Germline V gene lookup returns CDR1 SGHTA and CDR2 FQGNSA. The CDR3 loop spans 16 amino acids.

The chain combines TRBV7-9 with TRBJ1-5; 8 bases are a match to TRBD1. Trimming cost V 5 bases and J 6 bases; bases outside gene matches: 12. This CDR3 has 16 amino acids. From germline, CDR1 is SEHNR and CDR2 FQNEAQ (reference sequence). DNA of the CDR3: TGTGCCAGCAGCATGGGGCAGGGGGCGCAGGGTCAGCCCCAGCATTTT. Its protein is CASSMGQGAQGQPQHF.

By share, this clone ranks as large (0.1 to 1%). The chain links TRBV25-1 to TRBJ2-2, with 9 bases identical to TRBD2. The germline V gene has CDR1 MGHDK and CDR2 SYGVNS. Losses at the gene ends were 7 bases for V and 5 bases for J; bases not matched to a gene: 8. There are 15 residues in the CDR3. DNA for the CDR3: TGTGCCAGCAAAGGCGGGGGGGAATTTACCGGGGAGCTGTTTTTT. Encoded protein: CASKGGGEFTGELFF.

The chain employs TRBV6-6 and TRBJ1-1, with a weak D call TRBD1 (5 bases). The CDR3 spans 14 residues. The germline V gene has CDR1 MNHNY and CDR2 SVGAGI (reference sequence). Trimming cost V 5 bases and J 1 base, with 11 bases left between them. The CDR3 loop is CASSPRTGNTEAFF. As DNA, the CDR3 is TGTGCCAGCAGTCCTCGTACAGGGAACACTGAAGCTTTCTTT.

This chain links TRBV5-1 with TRBJ2-3; possibly TRBD2 for D (6 bases). Trimming left V 5 bases short and J 5 bases short, with 18 bases between. The CDR3 contains 15 residues. From germline, CDR1 is SGHRS and CDR2 YFSETQ. CDR3 sequence (DNA): TGCGCCAGCAGTCGGGACTTACAGGCGGGAGATACGCAGTATTTT. Translation: CASSRDLQAGDTQYF.

This clone occurred a few times. V is TRBV15 and J is TRBJ2-1; no definite D call. The length of the CDR3 is 13 residues. Germline V gene data show CDR1 as LNHNV and CDR2 as YYDKDF (reference sequence). The V end lost 0 bases, the J end lost 7 bases, and 7 bases lay between the germline ends. CDR3 sequence: CATSRDRRNEQFF. As DNA, the CDR3 is TGTGCCACCAGCAGAGATCGGAGAAATGAGCAGTTCTTC.

V gene TRBV9 combines with J gene TRBJ2-1; TRBD2 agrees at 11 bases. Germline CDR1 and CDR2: SGDLS and YYNGEE. With 4 bases clipped from V and 3 bases from J, the junction kept 9 bases outside the gene matches. This CDR3 has 17 residues. As DNA, the CDR3 is TGTGCCAGCAGCCCGGTAACTAGCGGGGGAGTCTACAATGAGCAGTTCTTC. As protein: CASSPVTSGGVYNEQFF.